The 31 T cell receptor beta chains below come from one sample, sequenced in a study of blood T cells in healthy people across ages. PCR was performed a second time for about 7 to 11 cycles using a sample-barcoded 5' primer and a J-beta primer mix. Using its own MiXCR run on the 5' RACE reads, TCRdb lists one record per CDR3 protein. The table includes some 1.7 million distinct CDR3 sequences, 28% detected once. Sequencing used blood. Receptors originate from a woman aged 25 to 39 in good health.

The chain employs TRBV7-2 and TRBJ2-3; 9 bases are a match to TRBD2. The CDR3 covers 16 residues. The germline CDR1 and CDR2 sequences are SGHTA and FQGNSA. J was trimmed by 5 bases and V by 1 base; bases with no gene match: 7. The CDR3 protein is CASSLVGGGAVDTQYF. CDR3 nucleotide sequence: TGTGCCAGCAGCTTAGTAGGCGGGGGGGCCGTAGATACGCAGTATTTT.

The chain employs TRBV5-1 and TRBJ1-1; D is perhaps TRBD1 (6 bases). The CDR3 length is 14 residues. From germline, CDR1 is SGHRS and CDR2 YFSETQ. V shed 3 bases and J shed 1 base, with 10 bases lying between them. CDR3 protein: CASSWRGENTEAFF. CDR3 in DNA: TGCGCCAGCAGCTGGAGGGGGGAGAACACTGAAGCTTTCTTT.

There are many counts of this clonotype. The CDR3 region is CASSSTSDSYNEQFF. The CDR3 nucleotides read TGTGCCAGCAGCAGCACTAGCGACTCCTACAATGAGCAGTTCTTC. The rearrangement joins TRBV6-5 to TRBJ2-1, with 7 nucleotides matching TRBD2. The V and J ends lost 6 bases and 0 bases, in that order; junction bases with no gene match: 5. The CDR3 covers 15 residues. Per the germline V gene, CDR1 is MNHEY and CDR2 is SVGAGI.

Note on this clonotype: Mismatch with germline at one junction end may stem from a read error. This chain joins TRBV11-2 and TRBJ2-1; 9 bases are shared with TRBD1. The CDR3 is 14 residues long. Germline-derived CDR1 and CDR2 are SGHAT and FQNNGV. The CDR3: CTSSSNRGRNEQFF. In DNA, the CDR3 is TGTACCAGCAGCTCAAACAGGGGGCGGAATGAGCAGTTCTTC.

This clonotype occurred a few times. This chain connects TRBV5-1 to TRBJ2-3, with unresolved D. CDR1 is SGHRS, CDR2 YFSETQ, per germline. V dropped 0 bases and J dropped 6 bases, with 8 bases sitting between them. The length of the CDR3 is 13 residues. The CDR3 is CASSLGQDDTQYF. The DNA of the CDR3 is TGCGCCAGCAGCTTGGGGCAAGATGATACGCAGTATTTT.

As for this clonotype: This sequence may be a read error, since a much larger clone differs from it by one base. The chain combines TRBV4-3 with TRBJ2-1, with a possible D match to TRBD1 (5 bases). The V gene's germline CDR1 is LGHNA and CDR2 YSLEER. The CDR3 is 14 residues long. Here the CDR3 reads CASSQLPPGNERFF. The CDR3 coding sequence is TGCGCCAGCAGCCAACTCCCCCCAGGGAATGAGCGGTTCTTC.

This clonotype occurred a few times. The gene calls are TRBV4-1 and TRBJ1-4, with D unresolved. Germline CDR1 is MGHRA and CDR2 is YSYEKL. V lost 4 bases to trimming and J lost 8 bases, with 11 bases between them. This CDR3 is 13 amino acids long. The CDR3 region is CASSPSDVEKLFF. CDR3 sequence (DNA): TGCGCCAGCAGCCCTAGCGACGTGGAAAAACTGTTTTTT.

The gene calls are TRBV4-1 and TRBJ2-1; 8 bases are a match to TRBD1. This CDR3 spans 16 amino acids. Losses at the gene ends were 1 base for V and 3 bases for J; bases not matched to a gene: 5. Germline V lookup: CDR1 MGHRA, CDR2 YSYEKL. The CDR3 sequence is CASSQGDRGLYNEQFF. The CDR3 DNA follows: TGCGCCAGCAGCCAAGGAGACAGGGGCCTCTACAATGAGCAGTTCTTC.

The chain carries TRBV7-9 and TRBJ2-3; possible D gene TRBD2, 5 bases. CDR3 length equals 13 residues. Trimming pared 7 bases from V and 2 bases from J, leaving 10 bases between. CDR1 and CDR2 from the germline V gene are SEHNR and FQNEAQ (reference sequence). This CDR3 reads CASISGSTDTQYF. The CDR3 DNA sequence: TGTGCCAGCATCAGCGGTTCCACAGATACGCAGTATTTT.

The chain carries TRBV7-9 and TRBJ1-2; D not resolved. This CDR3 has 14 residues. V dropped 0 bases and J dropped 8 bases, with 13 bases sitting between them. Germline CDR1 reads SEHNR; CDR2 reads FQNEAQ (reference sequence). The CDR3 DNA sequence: TGTGCCAGCAGCTTAGCGAAGGGAATCGAAGGCTACACCTTC. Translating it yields CASSLAKGIEGYTF.

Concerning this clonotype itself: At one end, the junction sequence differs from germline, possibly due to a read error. The chain's CDR3 is CTSSPSLQRTGLNEQFF. The CDR3 coding sequence is TGTACCAGCAGCCCCTCCTTGCAAAGGACAGGGCTCAATGAGCAGTTCTTC. The J gene is TRBJ2-1, the V gene TRBV9, with 8 bases matching TRBD1. CDR1 and CDR2 from the germline V gene are SGDLS and YYNGEE. The CDR3 covers 17 residues.

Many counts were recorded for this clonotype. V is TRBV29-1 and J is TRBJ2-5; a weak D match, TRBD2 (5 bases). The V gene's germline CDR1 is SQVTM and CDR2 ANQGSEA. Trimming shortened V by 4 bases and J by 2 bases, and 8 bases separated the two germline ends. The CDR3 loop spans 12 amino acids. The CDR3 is CSVALAQETQYF. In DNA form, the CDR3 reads TGCAGCGTTGCGTTAGCGCAAGAGACCCAGTACTTC.

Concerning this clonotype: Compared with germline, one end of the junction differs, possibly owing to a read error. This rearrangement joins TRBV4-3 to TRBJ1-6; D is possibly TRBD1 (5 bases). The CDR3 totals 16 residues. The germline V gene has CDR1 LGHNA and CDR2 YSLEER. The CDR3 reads CVSSQDQGSYNSPLHF. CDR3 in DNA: TGCGTCAGCAGCCAAGATCAGGGCTCCTATAATTCACCCCTCCACTTT.

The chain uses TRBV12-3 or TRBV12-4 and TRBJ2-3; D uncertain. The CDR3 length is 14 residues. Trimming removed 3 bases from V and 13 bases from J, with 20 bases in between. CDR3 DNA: TGTGCCAGCAGTTTGGGCCTTAGCACAGATGCGGAGTATTTT. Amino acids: CASSLGLSTDAEYF.

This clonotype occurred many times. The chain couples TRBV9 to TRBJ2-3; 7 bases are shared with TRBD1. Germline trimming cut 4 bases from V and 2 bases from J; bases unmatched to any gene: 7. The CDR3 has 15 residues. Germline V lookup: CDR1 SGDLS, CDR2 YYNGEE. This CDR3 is CASSLGTAFTDTQYF. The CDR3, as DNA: TGTGCCAGCAGCCTCGGGACAGCTTTCACAGATACGCAGTATTTT.

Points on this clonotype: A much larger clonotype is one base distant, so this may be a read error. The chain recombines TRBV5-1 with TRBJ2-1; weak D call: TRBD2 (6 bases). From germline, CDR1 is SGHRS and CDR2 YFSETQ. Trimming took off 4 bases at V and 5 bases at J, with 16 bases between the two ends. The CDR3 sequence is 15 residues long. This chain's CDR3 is CASSPLASHNNEQFF. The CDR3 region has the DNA TGCGCCAGCAGCCCGCTAGCGAGTCACAACAATGAGCAGTTCTTC.

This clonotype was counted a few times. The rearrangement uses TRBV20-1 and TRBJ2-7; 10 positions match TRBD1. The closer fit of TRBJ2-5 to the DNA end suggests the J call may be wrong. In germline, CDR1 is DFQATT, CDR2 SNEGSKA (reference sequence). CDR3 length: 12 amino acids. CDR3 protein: CSAWTGGGTQYF. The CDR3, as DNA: TGCAGTGCTTGGACAGGGGGAGGGACCCAGTACTTC.

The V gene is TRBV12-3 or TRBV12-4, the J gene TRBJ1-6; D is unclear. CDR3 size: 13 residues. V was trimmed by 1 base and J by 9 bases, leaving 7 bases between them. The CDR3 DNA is TGTGCCAGCAGTTTAGGGTTGGGTTCACCCCTCCACTTT. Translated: CASSLGLGSPLHF.

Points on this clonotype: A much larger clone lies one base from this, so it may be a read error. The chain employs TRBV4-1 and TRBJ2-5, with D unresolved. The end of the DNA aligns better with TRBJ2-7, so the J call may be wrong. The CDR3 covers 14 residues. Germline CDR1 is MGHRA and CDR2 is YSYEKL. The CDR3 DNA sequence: TGCGCCAGCAGCCCCTTATCGAGGTCAGACGAGCAGTACTTC. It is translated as CASSPLSRSDEQYF.

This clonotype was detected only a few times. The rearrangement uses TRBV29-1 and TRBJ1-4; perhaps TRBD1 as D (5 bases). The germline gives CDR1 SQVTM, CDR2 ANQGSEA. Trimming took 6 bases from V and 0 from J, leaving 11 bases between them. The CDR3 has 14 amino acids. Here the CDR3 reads CSVRTHPTNEKLFF. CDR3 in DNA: TGCAGCGTGCGGACACACCCAACTAATGAAAAACTGTTTTTT. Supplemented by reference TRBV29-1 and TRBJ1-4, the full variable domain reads SAVISQKPSRDICQRGTSLTIQCQVDSQVTMMFWYRQQPGQSLTLIATANQGSEATYESGFVIDKFPISRPNLTFSTLTVSNMSPEDSSIYLCSVRTHPTNEKLFFGSGTQLSVL.

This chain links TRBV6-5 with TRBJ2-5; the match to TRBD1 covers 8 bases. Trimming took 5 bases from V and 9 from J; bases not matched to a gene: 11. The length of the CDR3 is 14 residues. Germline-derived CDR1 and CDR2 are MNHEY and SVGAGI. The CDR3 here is CASSPQGARGAQYF. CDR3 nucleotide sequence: TGTGCCAGCAGTCCCCAGGGGGCAAGAGGTGCCCAGTACTTC.

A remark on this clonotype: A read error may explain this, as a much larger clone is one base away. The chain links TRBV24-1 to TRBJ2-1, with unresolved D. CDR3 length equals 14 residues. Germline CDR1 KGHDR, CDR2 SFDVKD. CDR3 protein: CAASDLSQDYEQFF. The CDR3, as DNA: TGTGCCGCCAGTGATTTGTCACAAGACTATGAGCAGTTCTTC.

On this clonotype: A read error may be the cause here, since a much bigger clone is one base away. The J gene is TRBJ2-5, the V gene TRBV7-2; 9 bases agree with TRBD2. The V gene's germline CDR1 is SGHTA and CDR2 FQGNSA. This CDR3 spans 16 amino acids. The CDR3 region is CAGSLEGGLAKETQYF. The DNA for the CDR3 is TGTGCCGGCAGCCTCGAAGGCGGACTAGCGAAAGAGACCCAGTACTTC.

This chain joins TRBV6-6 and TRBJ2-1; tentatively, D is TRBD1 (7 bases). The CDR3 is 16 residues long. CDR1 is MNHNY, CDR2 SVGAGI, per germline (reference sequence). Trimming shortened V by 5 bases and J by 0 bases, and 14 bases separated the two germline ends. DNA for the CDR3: TGTGCCAGCAGTGATGGGACAGCGGGCTCCTACAATGAGCAGTTCTTC. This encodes CASSDGTAGSYNEQFF.

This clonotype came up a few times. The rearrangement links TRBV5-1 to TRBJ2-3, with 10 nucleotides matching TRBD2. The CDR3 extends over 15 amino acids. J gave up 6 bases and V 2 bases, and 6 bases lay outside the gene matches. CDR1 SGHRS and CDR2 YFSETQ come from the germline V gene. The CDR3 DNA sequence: TGCGCCAGCAGCTTCAGCGGGGGGGGGCCCGATACGCAGTATTTT. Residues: CASSFSGGGPDTQYF.

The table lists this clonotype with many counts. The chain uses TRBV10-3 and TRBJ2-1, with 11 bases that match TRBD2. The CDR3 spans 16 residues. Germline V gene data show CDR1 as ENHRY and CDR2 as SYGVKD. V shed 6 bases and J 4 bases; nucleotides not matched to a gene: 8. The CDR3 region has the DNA TGTGCCATCAGGGATGTCGGGACTAGCGGTTACAATGAGCAGTTCTTC. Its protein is CAIRDVGTSGYNEQFF.

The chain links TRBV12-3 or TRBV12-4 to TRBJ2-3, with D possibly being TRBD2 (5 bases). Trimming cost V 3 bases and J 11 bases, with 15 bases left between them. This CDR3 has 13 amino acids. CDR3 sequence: CASSFSSGVGQYF. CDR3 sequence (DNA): TGTGCCAGCAGTTTTTCATCCGGGGTTGGGCAGTATTTT.

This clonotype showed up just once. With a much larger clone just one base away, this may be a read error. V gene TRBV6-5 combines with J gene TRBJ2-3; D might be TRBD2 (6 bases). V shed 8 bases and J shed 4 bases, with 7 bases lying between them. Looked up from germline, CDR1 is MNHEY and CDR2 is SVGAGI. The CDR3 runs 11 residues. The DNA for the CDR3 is TGTGCCAGCGGGAGGTCAGATACGCAGTATTTT. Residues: CASGRSDTQYF.

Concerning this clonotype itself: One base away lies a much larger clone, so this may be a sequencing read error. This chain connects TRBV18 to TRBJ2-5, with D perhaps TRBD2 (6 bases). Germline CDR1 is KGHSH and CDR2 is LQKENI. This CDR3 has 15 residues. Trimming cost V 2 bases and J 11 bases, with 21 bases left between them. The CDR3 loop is CASSPRDLTYNEQYF. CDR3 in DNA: TGTGCCAGCTCACCAAGGGACTTAACCTACAATGAGCAGTACTTC.

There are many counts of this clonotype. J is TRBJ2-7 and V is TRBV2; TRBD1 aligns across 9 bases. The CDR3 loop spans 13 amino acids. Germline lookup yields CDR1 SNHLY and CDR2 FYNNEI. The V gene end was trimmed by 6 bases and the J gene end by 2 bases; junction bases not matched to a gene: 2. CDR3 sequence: CASRDRGPYEQYF. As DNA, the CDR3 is TGTGCCAGCAGGGACAGGGGCCCCTACGAGCAGTACTTC.

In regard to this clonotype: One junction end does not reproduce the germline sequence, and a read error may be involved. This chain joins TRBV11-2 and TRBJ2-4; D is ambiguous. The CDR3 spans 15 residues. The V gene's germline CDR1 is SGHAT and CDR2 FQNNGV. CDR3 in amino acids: CVSSLDELAKNIQYF. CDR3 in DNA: TGTGTCAGCAGCTTAGACGAGTTAGCCAAAAACATTCAGTACTTC. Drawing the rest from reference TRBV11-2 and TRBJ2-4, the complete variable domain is EAGVAQSPRYKIIEKRQSVAFWCNPISGHATLYWYQQILGQGPKLLIQFQNNGVVDDSQLPKDRFSAERLKGVDSTLKIQPAKLEDSAVYLCVSSLDELAKNIQYFGAGTRLSVL.